The 11 T cell receptor beta chains in this list originate from one sample, sequenced in a study of response to subunit inactivated influenza vaccine. TCRdb re-derived calls from the RT-PCR reads in MiXCR, one entry per CDR3 protein. The sample consists of 650,000 to 800,000 distinct CDR3 sequences, approximately 15% of them appearing once. The material sequenced was PBMCs from blood, taken approximately 15 days before vaccination. The receptors here all came from a man in his fifties or sixties who received an inactivated influenza vaccine.

This rearrangement joins TRBV6-2 or TRBV6-3 to TRBJ2-1; TRBD2 agrees at 10 bases. After removal of 7 bases from V and 7 bases from J, the junction contained 10 bases not matched to a gene. The CDR3 totals 15 residues. CDR1 is MNHEY, CDR2 SVGEGT, per germline. The CDR3 nucleotides are TGTGCCAGCACCCTGATCCTAGCGGGAGTAAATGAGCAGTTCTTC. It specifies CASTLILAGVNEQFF.

The V and J genes are TRBV9 and TRBJ1-1; no clear D gene. This CDR3 is 13 amino acids long. The germline V and J ends were trimmed by 2 bases and 9 bases, with 14 bases remaining between them. The germline V gene has CDR1 SGDLS and CDR2 YYNGEE. The CDR3 reads CASSVQEGGQAFF. CDR3 nucleotides: TGTGCCAGCAGCGTTCAGGAAGGCGGTCAAGCTTTCTTT. The full variable domain, completed using reference TRBV9 and TRBJ1-1, is DSGVTQTPKHLITATGQRVTLRCSPRSGDLSVYWYQQSLDQGLQFLIQYYNGEERAKGNILERFSAQQFPDLHSELNLSSLELGDSALYFCASSVQEGGQAFFGQGTRLTVV.

This clonotype was seen ten or more times. The chain employs TRBV9 and TRBJ1-1; the D gene is possibly TRBD1 (6 bases). V was cut by 0 bases and J by 7 bases, with 16 bases left in between. Germline V gene sequence: CDR1 SGDLS, CDR2 YYNGEE. There are 15 residues in the CDR3. The CDR3 DNA is TGTGCCAGCAGCGTAGATTCGACAGGACACCTTGAAGCTTTCTTT. Protein sequence: CASSVDSTGHLEAFF. Filled out from reference TRBV9 and TRBJ1-1, the complete variable domain reads DSGVTQTPKHLITATGQRVTLRCSPRSGDLSVYWYQQSLDQGLQFLIQYYNGEERAKGNILERFSAQQFPDLHSELNLSSLELGDSALYFCASSVDSTGHLEAFFGQGTRLTVV.

V usage is TRBV20-1 and J usage is TRBJ2-1, with 8 bases lining up with TRBD2. CDR1 and CDR2 from the germline V gene are DFQATT and SNEGSKA (reference sequence). V was clipped by 2 bases and J by 7 bases; unmatched bases: 13. The CDR3 contains 16 residues. The CDR3 DNA follows: TGCAGTGCTAGACCTCCGGGGGGGGCCGTTAGGAATGAGCAGTTCTTC. Its translation is CSARPPGGAVRNEQFF.

The J gene is TRBJ1-1, the V gene TRBV6-2 or TRBV6-3; D not resolved. The germline gives CDR1 MNHEY, CDR2 SVGEGT. The CDR3 is 14 residues long. V lost 3 bases to trimming and J lost 0 bases, with 8 bases between them. The CDR3: CASSYNLMNTEAFF. CDR3 bases: TGTGCCAGCAGTTATAATCTGATGAACACTGAAGCTTTCTTT.

This clonotype was seen a handful of times. The chain is built from TRBV7-3 and TRBJ2-1; TRBD2 matches 9 bases. The CDR3 extends over 16 amino acids. After removal of 5 bases from V and 8 bases from J, the junction contained 13 bases not matched to a gene. Germline V gene sequence: CDR1 SGHTA, CDR2 FQGTGA. The CDR3: CASSPSTSGSWDEQFF. The CDR3 DNA reads as TGTGCCAGCAGCCCCTCGACTAGCGGATCGTGGGATGAGCAGTTCTTC.

This rearrangement joins TRBV3-1 to TRBJ2-1; a possible D gene is TRBD2 (5 bases). Trimming cost V 3 bases and J 6 bases, with 9 bases left between them. Germline values: CDR1 LGHDT, CDR2 YNNKEL (reference sequence). The CDR3 length is 13 residues. CDR3 sequence (DNA): TGTGCCAGCAGCCACGGGGTGGGCAATGAGCAGTTCTTC. As protein: CASSHGVGNEQFF.

The sample holds a few counts of this clonotype. This chain links TRBV5-1 with TRBJ1-5, with unresolved D. This CDR3 comprises 13 residues. The V and J ends lost 4 bases and 3 bases respectively, with 8 bases between them. Germline V gene data show CDR1 as SGHRS and CDR2 as YFSETQ. The CDR3 DNA reads as TGCGCCAGCAGCGTGGCCCCCAATCAGCCCCAGCATTTT. Translation gives CASSVAPNQPQHF.

This clonotype has a handful of counts. The chain recombines TRBV24-1 with TRBJ2-1, with 7 bases identical to TRBD1. V shed 1 base and J 4 bases; nucleotides not matched to a gene: 6. Germline-derived CDR1 and CDR2 are KGHDR and SFDVKD. The CDR3 has 16 residues. The CDR3 protein is CATSDFQGVGYNEQFF. CDR3 nucleotide sequence: TGTGCCACCAGTGATTTTCAGGGGGTAGGGTACAATGAGCAGTTCTTC.

This sequence joins TRBV4-3 and TRBJ2-7; D gene ambiguous. Trimming took 0 bases from V and 5 from J, leaving 8 bases between them. This CDR3 region has 13 residues. Germline CDR1 and CDR2: LGHNA and YSLEER. The CDR3 DNA sequence: TGCGCCAGCAGCCAAGATTCTAGGGACGAGCAGTACTTC. It yields the protein CASSQDSRDEQYF.

This chain connects TRBV20-1 to TRBJ2-5, with D possibly being TRBD1 or TRBD2 (5 bases each). The CDR3 contains 13 residues. CDR1 is DFQATT and CDR2 is SNEGSKA in the germline V gene (reference sequence). V was trimmed by 6 bases and J by 5 bases, leaving 16 bases between them. The CDR3 DNA follows: TGCAGTGCCAAGAGAGGGGCGCGTGAGACCCAGTACTTC. Translated, it gives CSAKRGARETQYF.